These 20 T cell receptor beta chains share one sample of origin, sequenced in a study of blood T cell repertoires in COVID-19. This table comes from immunoSEQ multiplex PCR, and its TCRdb copy is limited to in-frame clones, with some not included. The sample yields 100,000 to 120,000 clones, roughly 84% seen once. Sequenced input: peripheral blood. These TCRs come from a woman aged 70-85 years who had recovered from COVID-19.

The rearrangement uses TRBV6-4 and TRBJ2-3; 9 bases line up with TRBD2. Germline CDR1 is MRHNA and CDR2 is SNTAGT. Germline trimming cut 4 bases from V and 6 bases from J; bases unmatched to any gene: 8. The CDR3 loop spans 15 amino acids. In DNA, the CDR3 is TGTGCCAGCAGTGTCGCGGGGGGGGGCGCGGATACGCAGTATTTT. Protein sequence: CASSVAGGGADTQYF.

This clone was found once. The chain links TRBV3-1 (or the pseudogene TRBV3-2) to TRBJ2-7; TRBD2 is a possible D gene (5 bases). CDR3 size: 14 residues. V gave up 1 base and J gave up 2 bases, with 9 bases separating them. Germline CDR1 and CDR2: LGHDT and YNNKEL (reference sequence). This CDR3 reads CASSQGRVTYEQYF. CDR3 DNA sequence: TGTGCCAGCAGCCAAGGGCGGGTGACCTACGAGCAGTACTTC.

This chain joins TRBV7-2 and TRBJ1-2, with D perhaps matching TRBD1 (5 bases). The germline CDR1 and CDR2 sequences are SGHTA and FQGNSA. This CDR3 spans 12 amino acids. With 4 bases removed from V and 7 bases from J, the gap between germline ends came to 10 bases. The CDR3 sequence: CASSSGTFGYTF. The CDR3 DNA sequence: TGTGCCAGCAGCTCAGGGACTTTTGGCTACACCTTC.

Only a few counts were recorded for this clone. This chain connects TRBV5-1 to TRBJ2-4; TRBD2 aligns across 11 bases. Germline-derived CDR1 and CDR2 are SGHRS and YFSETQ. This CDR3 is 15 amino acids long. Unmatched junction bases numbered 6, after V lost 3 bases and J lost 7 bases. The CDR3 spells CASSSDSGRGNIQYF. The CDR3 nucleotides are TGCGCCAGCAGCTCGGATAGCGGGAGGGGGAACATTCAGTACTTC.

The V and J genes are TRBV6-5 and TRBJ2-7; TRBD1 matches 7 bases. CDR3 length equals 15 residues. Germline values: CDR1 MNHEY, CDR2 SVGAGI. With V trimmed by 0 bases and J by 4 bases, 6 bases remained unmatched. The CDR3 DNA sequence: TGTGCCAGCAGTTACTCGAGCAGGGGGTTGTACGAGCAGTACTTC. Encoded protein: CASSYSSRGLYEQYF.

The chain carries TRBV24-1 and TRBJ1-5; TRBD1 is a possible D gene (5 bases). The CDR3 has 12 amino acids. CDR1 and CDR2 (germline): KGHDR, SFDVKD. Trimming left V 4 bases short and J 5 bases short, with 5 bases between. CDR3: CATSEGDQPQHF. The DNA of the CDR3 is TGTGCCACCAGTGAAGGGGATCAGCCCCAGCATTTT.

The rearrangement uses TRBV5-1 and TRBJ2-2; 8 bases fit TRBD2. J was trimmed by 3 bases and V by 4 bases; bases with no gene match: 2. Germline V gene data show CDR1 as SGHRS and CDR2 as YFSETQ. The CDR3 is 14 residues long. CDR3 in amino acids: CASSVSGDTGELFF. The CDR3, as DNA: TGCGCCAGCAGCGTTAGCGGGGACACCGGGGAGCTGTTTTTT.

The chain is built from TRBV9 and TRBJ2-5, with D possibly matching TRBD1 (6 bases). There are 13 residues in the CDR3. CDR1 and CDR2 (germline): SGDLS, YYNGEE. With 5 bases removed from V and 4 bases from J, the gap between germline ends came to 12 bases. CDR3 DNA sequence: TGTGCCAGCAGTCTCAGGGGTTCAGAGACCCAGTACTTC. This codes for CASSLRGSETQYF.

The genes are TRBV6-5 and TRBJ2-1; 8 bases are a match to TRBD2. There are 13 residues in the CDR3. The germline V gene encodes CDR1 MNHEY and CDR2 SVGAGI. The junction had 6 bases not matched to a gene; V was cut back by 7 bases and J by 7 bases. This CDR3 reads CASTPREGNEQFF. CDR3 DNA: TGTGCCAGCACCCCCCGGGAGGGTAATGAGCAGTTCTTC.

The chain joins TRBV6-5 to TRBJ2-7; 7 bases agree with TRBD2. The CDR3 totals 14 residues. J lost 4 bases, V lost 6 bases, and 9 bases had no gene match. From germline, CDR1 is MNHEY and CDR2 SVGAGI. CDR3 residues: CASSLGGIGYEQYF. The CDR3 DNA follows: TGTGCCAGCAGCCTCGGGGGGATAGGGTACGAGCAGTACTTC.

V gene TRBV5-5 combines with J gene TRBJ2-7, with D perhaps matching TRBD1 (5 bases). V was trimmed by 5 bases and J by 0 bases, leaving 12 bases between them. Germline V gives CDR1 SGHKS, CDR2 YYEKEE (reference sequence). CDR3 length equals 14 residues. The chain's CDR3 is CASSSQGGSYEQYF. CDR3 in DNA: TGTGCCAGCAGTTCCCAGGGTGGCTCCTACGAGCAGTACTTC.

The chain employs TRBV6-2 or TRBV6-3 and TRBJ2-3, with 11 bases aligning to TRBD2. CDR1 is MNHEY and CDR2 is SVGEGT in the germline V gene. The ends lost 5 bases at V and 4 bases at J; junction bases unmatched: 8. CDR3 length equals 16 residues. The CDR3 coding sequence is TGTGCCAGCAGTACCCTCCTAGCGGGAGGCCCAGATACGCAGTATTTT. Translated, it gives CASSTLLAGGPDTQYF.

V and J are TRBV30 and TRBJ1-3; no clear D. V was clipped by 0 bases and J by 6 bases, with 3 bases between them. Germline CDR1 and CDR2: GTSNPN and SVGIG (reference sequence). The CDR3 runs 11 residues. CDR3 DNA sequence: TGTGCCTGGAGTGTACTAAACACCATATATTTT. Protein sequence: CAWSVLNTIYF.

The J gene is TRBJ2-3, the V gene TRBV30; D unresolved. The CDR3 length is 10 residues. V lost 5 bases and J lost 9, with 9 bases in between. Germline CDR1 GTSNPN, CDR2 SVGIG (reference sequence). CDR3 bases: TGTGCCTGGGCGGTACGGACGCAGTATTTT. It encodes CAWAVRTQYF.

The genes are TRBV3-1 (or the pseudogene TRBV3-2) and TRBJ1-5; D may be TRBD1 (6 bases). The germline V gene has CDR1 LGHDT and CDR2 YNNKEL (reference sequence). The CDR3 consists of 12 residues. With 4 bases removed from V and 9 bases from J, the gap between germline ends came to 10 bases. In DNA, the CDR3 is TGTGCCAGCAGCCGAGGGGGGGTGCCCCAGCATTTT. Amino acids: CASSRGGVPQHF.

V and J are TRBV7-9 and TRBJ2-7, with 9 nucleotides matching TRBD2. With 3 bases clipped from V and 0 bases from J, the junction kept 9 bases outside the gene matches. The CDR3 has 17 residues. Germline CDR1 reads SEHNR; CDR2 reads FQNEAQ (reference sequence). The CDR3 loop reads CASSFRTSGYSSYEQYF. The CDR3 coding sequence is TGTGCCAGCAGCTTTCGTACTAGCGGGTATAGCTCCTACGAGCAGTACTTC.

This chain links TRBV28 with TRBJ1-4; the match to TRBD1 covers 7 bases. With V trimmed by 3 bases and J by 8 bases, 12 bases remained unmatched. The CDR3 consists of 16 residues. Germline CDR1 MDHEN, CDR2 SYDVKM. This CDR3 is CASSFGPGTAGEKLFF. CDR3 bases: TGTGCCAGCAGTTTTGGTCCCGGGACAGCTGGGGAAAAACTGTTTTTT.

The V and J genes are TRBV6-5 and TRBJ1-3, with 8 bases aligning to TRBD1. The CDR3 length is 13 residues. V trimming: 4 bases; J trimming: 6 bases; junction bases outside the gene matches: 2. The V gene's germline CDR1 is MNHEY and CDR2 SVGAGI. The CDR3 nucleotides read TGTGCCAGCAGTTTGACAGGGGAAAACACCATATATTTT. Translated: CASSLTGENTIYF.

The V gene is TRBV12-3 or TRBV12-4, the J gene TRBJ1-5; no reliable D call. The CDR3 runs 13 residues. Trimming shortened V by 3 bases and J by 3 bases, and 6 bases separated the two germline ends. The CDR3: CASSFSINQPQHF. The CDR3 DNA sequence: TGTGCCAGCAGTTTTTCCATCAATCAGCCCCAGCATTTT.

This chain joins TRBV30 and TRBJ1-1; D perhaps matches TRBD1 (6 bases). Germline CDR1 and CDR2: GTSNPN and SVGIG (reference sequence). The V gene lost 4 bases and the J gene lost 1 base, with 13 bases spanning the gap. The CDR3 consists of 14 residues. The CDR3 nucleotides are TGTGCCTGGATTTACAGGGTGGGGAACACTGAAGCTTTCTTT. Its translation is CAWIYRVGNTEAFF.